This TCR beta chain was obtained from a study of T cells in Graves' hyperthyroidism and ophthalmopathy (dated by TCRdb to 2018 to 2020). Looking at the study overall: Peripheral blood samples were taken at initial diagnosis, before any treatment was given. TCR Vbeta CDR3 sequencing of 135 peripheral blood samples (approximately 44 ophthalmopathy, about 75 hyperthyroidism and some 17 progressor patients) is reported in the paper. For training and testing, the 100 or so patients in the discovery cohort were randomly divided in a 7:3 ratio. Prospective prediction of ophthalmopathy was tested in an independent validation cohort of some 19 hyperthyroidism patients and 15 to 17 patients who later progressed to ophthalmopathy. To identify TCR V-J signatures that set the groups apart, the researchers used a discovery cohort of 100 patients, made up of 40 to 45 with Graves' ophthalmopathy and around 58 with stable Graves' hyperthyroidism. Thyroid tissue and blood T-cell repertoires from six Graves' hyperthyroidism patients were also compared in the study. Once sampling was done, hyperthyroidism patients were given methimazole at a starting dose of 30 mg daily, whereas ophthalmopathy patients were given high-dose intravenous methylprednisolone. General findings and caveats noted by the study authors: Blood samples also contained most of the expanded thyroid clonotypes (frequency above 0.001), which suggests that blood repertoires may reflect thyroid immune responses. Sample size was not statistically predetermined, and investigators were not blinded to group allocation. In validation, the model predicted progression to ophthalmopathy with around 71% sensitivity and over 72% specificity, a median of about 6.7 months before onset. In cross-validation, a model built on a 13 V-J signature told ophthalmopathy apart from stable hyperthyroidism with 87.88% sensitivity and about 81% specificity, and in testing the same model reached 80%/75%.

This clonotype was observed many times. What this receptor recognizes is not known. Base qualities are not provided; no much larger clone lies one nucleotide away. Hyperthyroidism patients were aged 18 to 65 years and newly diagnosed, with disease duration of less than 2 months. Patients with uncontrolled infections, other autoimmune diseases, pregnancy or lactation were excluded. Clinical symptoms, serum thyroxine and TRAb, thyroid ultrasound, and orbital computed tomography formed the basis for the diagnoses. Blood from progressor patients was collected at the time of first diagnosis with hyperthyroidism, before any ophthalmopathy symptoms had appeared. PBMCs were separated from 7.5 to 10 ml of fresh peripheral blood using Ficoll-Paque density gradient centrifugation. Patients classed as progressors first received a Graves' hyperthyroidism diagnosis and then went on to develop ophthalmopathy during follow-up. Total RNA was extracted with Trizol reagent, and quality was checked on an Agilent 2100 Bioanalyzer.

Spanning cysteine to phenylalanine, the CDR3 consists of 13 amino acids. The sequence is cut down to CDR3 DNA, 39 bases in frame from base 1. Unmatched junction bases come to 4, with V trimmed by 4 bases and J by 5 bases. For CDR1 and CDR2, the germline V gene lists SGHRS and YFSETQ. TCR beta CDR3 regions were amplified from RNA transcripts. A first-round RT-PCR of the TCR CDR3 used the HTBI primer set with the Qiagen OneStep RT-PCR kit. The libraries were constructed in a second round of multiplex PCR and then size-selected and purified. Sequencing of the libraries was done on an Illumina HiSeq2000 using paired-end 100 bp reads. The authors' analysis ran thus. Raw data were processed with SOAPnuke, discarding reads with adapters, uncalled bases, mean Phred below 15, or no exact constant-primer or identifier match. COPE v1.2.5 was used to merge the high-quality paired reads, and each unique nucleotide sequence was defined as a clonotype. Clonotypes were aligned to IMGT TRBV, TRBD and TRBJ reference segments using MiTCR v1.1. The analysis included only V-J combinations with a frequency above 0.0001, which together covered roughly 99% of the repertoires. A TCS score was defined as the ratio between F50 (clonal expansion) and ExV (chaos), using BLOSUM62-based TCRdist between CDR3 peptides within each V-J. Welch's t-statistics and random forest reduced roughly 540 V-J features to about 12, which were used in a naive Bayes classifier (R e1071). TCRdb reprocessing: public reads trimmed at Q25 with fastp, clones called with MiXCR, in-frame beta chains kept. CDR3 protein duplicates are merged, each entry listing the most common genes and DNA. TCRdb's processing, not the study's, gives the V and J calls here. The sample includes some 400,000 distinct CDR3 sequences, with 13% observed a single time. The ten largest account for less than 25% of the sample.

The TCR originated in a man between 25 and 39 years old with Graves' hyperthyroidism that later progressed to Graves' ophthalmopathy. The chain couples TRBV5-1 to TRBJ1-2; a stretch of 8 junction bases matches TRBD1. Material for sequencing was blood. The DNA is TGCGCCAGCAGCCCATGGACAGGGTATGGCTACACCTTC. Protein translation: CASSPWTGYGYTF.